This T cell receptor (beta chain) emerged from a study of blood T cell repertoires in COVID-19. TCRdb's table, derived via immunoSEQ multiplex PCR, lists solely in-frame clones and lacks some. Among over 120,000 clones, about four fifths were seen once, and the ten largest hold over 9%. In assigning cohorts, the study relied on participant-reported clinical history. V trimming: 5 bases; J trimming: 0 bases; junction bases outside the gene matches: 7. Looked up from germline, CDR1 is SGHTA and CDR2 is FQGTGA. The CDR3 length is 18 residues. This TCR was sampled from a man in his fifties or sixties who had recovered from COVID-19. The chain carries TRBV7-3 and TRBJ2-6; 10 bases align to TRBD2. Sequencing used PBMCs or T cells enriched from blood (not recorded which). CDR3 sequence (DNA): TGTGCCAGCAGCCCGAGGGCTAGCGGGGGCTCTGGGGCCAACGTCCTGACTTTC. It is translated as CASSPRASGGSGANVLTF.